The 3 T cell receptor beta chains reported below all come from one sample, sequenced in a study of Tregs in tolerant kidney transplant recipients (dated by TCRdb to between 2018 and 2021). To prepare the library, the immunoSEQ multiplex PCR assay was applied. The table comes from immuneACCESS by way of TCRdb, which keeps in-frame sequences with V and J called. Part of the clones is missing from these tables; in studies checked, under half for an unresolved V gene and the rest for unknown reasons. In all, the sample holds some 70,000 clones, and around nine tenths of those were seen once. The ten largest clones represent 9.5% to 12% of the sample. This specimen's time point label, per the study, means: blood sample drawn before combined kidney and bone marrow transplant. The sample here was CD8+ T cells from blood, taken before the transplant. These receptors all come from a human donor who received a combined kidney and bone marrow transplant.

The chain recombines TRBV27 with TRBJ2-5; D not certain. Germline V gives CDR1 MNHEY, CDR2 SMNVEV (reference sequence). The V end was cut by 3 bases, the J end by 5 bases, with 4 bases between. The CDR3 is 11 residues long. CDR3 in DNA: TGTGCCAGCAGTTTTCTTGAGACCCAGTACTTC. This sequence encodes CASSFLETQYF.

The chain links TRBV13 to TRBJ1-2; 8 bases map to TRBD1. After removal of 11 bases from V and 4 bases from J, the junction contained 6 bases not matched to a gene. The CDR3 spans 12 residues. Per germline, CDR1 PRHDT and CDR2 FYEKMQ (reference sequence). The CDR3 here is CAAGQGSYGYTF. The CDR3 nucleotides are TGTGCCGCCGGACAGGGAAGCTATGGCTACACCTTC.

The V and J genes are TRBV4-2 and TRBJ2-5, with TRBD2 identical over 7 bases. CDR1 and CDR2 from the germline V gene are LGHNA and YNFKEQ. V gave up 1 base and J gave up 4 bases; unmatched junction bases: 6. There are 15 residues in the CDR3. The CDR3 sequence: CASSQVAGVRETQYF. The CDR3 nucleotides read TGTGCCAGCAGCCAAGTGGCGGGGGTTCGAGAGACCCAGTACTTC.